This T cell receptor (beta chain) was captured by sequencing in a study of low-dose radiotherapy and immunotherapy resistance in tumors. Primers used for first-strand cDNA, a TRAV- and TRBV-specific set, covered both alpha and beta chains. For amplifying TCRs, the PCR ran for about 19 cycles with Phusion, which was used together with a constant-region primer and the adapter on the V primers. TCRdb ran MiXCR on the reads and lists one entry per CDR3 protein. The table has under 95,000 distinct CDR3 sequences, around 17% seen once; the top ten hold about 1.3%. This clonotype was detected ten times or more. The time point is: after trial treatment. Treatment denoted: LDRT plus nivolumab, ipilimumab, low-dose cyclophosphamide and aspirin (RACIN trial). This CDR3 has 16 residues. Trimming cost V 6 bases and J 4 bases; bases outside gene matches: 12. Germline CDR1 SGHTA, CDR2 FQGNSA.

The sample was PBMCs, taken after low-dose radiotherapy plus immunotherapy. This rearrangement joins TRBV7-2 to TRBJ2-1, with 7 nucleotides matching TRBD2. The receptor's source is a male donor with prostate cancer. The CDR3 region is CASSTSAGEWYNEQFF. In nucleotides, the CDR3 is TGTGCCAGCAGTACATCTGCGGGAGAGTGGTACAATGAGCAGTTCTTC. Together with reference TRBV7-2 and TRBJ2-1, the CDR3 gives the full variable domain: GAGVSQSPSNKVTEKGKDVELRCDPISGHTALYWYRQSLGQGLEFLIYFQGNSAPDKSGLPSDRFSAERTGGSVSTLTIQRTQQEDSAVYLCASSTSAGEWYNEQFFGPGTRLTVL.